Presented here are 17 T cell receptor beta chains from one specimen sequenced in a study of T cells in Graves' hyperthyroidism and ophthalmopathy. Amplified TCR beta CDR3 regions came from RNA transcripts. An initial round of RT-PCR targeting the TCR CDR3 relied on the HTBI primer set. TCRdb processed the multiplex PCR reads anew with MiXCR; each CDR3 protein has one entry. The sample records around 350,000 distinct CDR3 sequences, about 12% being singletons. Sequencing was performed on blood. The receptors come from a woman between 18 and 30 years old with Graves' hyperthyroidism.

This clonotype was detected ten times or more. The chain has TRBV25-1 and TRBJ1-2; the D is unclear. The CDR3 extends over 11 amino acids. Trimming stripped 4 bases from V and 8 bases from J, with 8 bases between. Germline CDR1 is MGHDK and CDR2 is SYGVNS. The CDR3 DNA follows: TGTGCCAGCAGTGCAACGTCCGGCTACACCTTC. Protein sequence: CASSATSGYTF.

The table lists this clonotype with many counts. V is TRBV9 and J is TRBJ2-3; a weak D match, TRBD2 (7 bases). The CDR3 has 16 amino acids. The germline V and J ends were trimmed by 4 bases and 3 bases, with 18 bases remaining between them. Germline V gene lookup returns CDR1 SGDLS and CDR2 YYNGEE. DNA of the CDR3: TGTGCCAGCAGCCCCGAGGGGGGGAGTTGGACAGATACGCAGTATTTT. It codes for CASSPEGGSWTDTQYF.

Ten or more counts support this clonotype. A junction boundary mismatches the germline segment, possibly from a read error. The genes are TRBV7-7 and TRBJ2-5, with a possible D match to TRBD1 (5 bases). CDR1 and CDR2 (germline): SSHAT, FNYEAQ (reference sequence). CDR3 length: 15 residues. Here the CDR3 reads CASSLGAGYLETQYF. Here the CDR3 DNA reads TGTGCTAGCAGCTTAGGGGCAGGCTACTTAGAGACCCAGTACTTC.

The chain is built from TRBV5-5 and TRBJ2-5; 8 bases line up with TRBD1. V shed 2 bases, J shed 5 bases, and the junction held 2 bases outside the gene matches. This CDR3 is 13 amino acids long. Germline V gene data show CDR1 as SGHKS and CDR2 as YYEKEE (reference sequence). CDR3 loop: CASSFRGLETQYF. DNA of the CDR3: TGTGCCAGCAGCTTCAGGGGGCTTGAGACCCAGTACTTC.

Many counts were recorded for this clonotype. This chain joins TRBV15 and TRBJ1-5; possible D gene TRBD1, 5 bases. Trimming removed 0 bases at V and 6 bases at J, with 15 bases between. Germline loops: CDR1 LNHNV, CDR2 YYDKDF (reference sequence). This CDR3 is built from 16 residues. CDR3: CATSRDQGRGVQPQHF. The CDR3 DNA sequence: TGTGCCACCAGCAGAGATCAAGGAAGAGGGGTTCAGCCCCAGCATTTT.

This clonotype came up many times. The CDR3 reads CASILGQGVNEQFF. The CDR3 DNA sequence: TGTGCCAGCATCCTAGGACAGGGGGTCAATGAGCAGTTCTTC. The chain links TRBV12-3 or TRBV12-4 to TRBJ2-1; 10 bases map to TRBD1. V was pared by 7 bases and J by 6 bases, with 6 bases of the junction left unmatched. The CDR3 runs 14 residues.

V gene TRBV9 combines with J gene TRBJ2-1; D call uncertain. This CDR3 is 14 amino acids long. Between the trimmed V and J ends, which lost 0 bases and 4 bases, there was a span of 8 bases. Germline V gene data show CDR1 as SGDLS and CDR2 as YYNGEE. In DNA, the CDR3 is TGTGCCAGCAGCGTAGCGGTAGGGTACAATGAGCAGTTCTTC. Protein sequence: CASSVAVGYNEQFF.

This clonotype has a count of ten or more. The chain uses TRBV18 and TRBJ2-7, with TRBD1 as a possible D gene (8 bases). This CDR3 contains 14 residues. V lost 4 bases and J 5 bases, leaving 15 bases between the germline ends. Germline V lookup: CDR1 KGHSH, CDR2 LQKENI. The CDR3 nucleotides are TGTGCCAGCTCACAGGACAGGGAGGGCCACGAGCAGTACTTC. Translated, it gives CASSQDREGHEQYF. Based on the CDR3 plus reference TRBV18 and TRBJ2-7, the full variable domain is NAGVMQNPRHLVRRRGQEARLRCSPMKGHSHVYWYRQLPEEGLKFMVYLQKENIIDESGMPKERFSAEFPKEGPSILRIQQVVRGDSAAYFCASSQDREGHEQYFGPGTRLTVT.

As for this clonotype: This may be a read error, as it is one base from a much larger clone. V gene TRBV28 combines with J gene TRBJ2-1, with 12 bases fitting TRBD2. The CDR3 sequence is 17 residues long. In germline, CDR1 is MDHEN, CDR2 SYDVKM. This CDR3 reads CVSSLVGLAGLFNEQFF. In DNA form, the CDR3 reads TGTGTCAGCAGTCTCGTGGGACTAGCGGGCCTCTTCAATGAGCAGTTCTTC.

In its sample, this clonotype was seen a few times. The CDR3 region is CASSVIGGSQPQHF. CDR3 nucleotides: TGTGCCAGCAGCGTAATAGGAGGGAGCCAGCCCCAGCATTTT. This chain connects TRBV5-6 to TRBJ1-5; D remains unclear. Trimming cost V 4 bases and J 7 bases, with 15 bases left between them. The CDR3 has 14 amino acids. The germline CDR1 and CDR2 sequences are SGHDT and YYEEEE.

This clonotype was recorded at least ten times. The J gene is TRBJ2-1, the V gene TRBV6-1, with D uncertain. V lost 4 bases and J 3 bases, leaving 16 bases between the germline ends. Germline CDR1 and CDR2: MNHNS and SASEGT. The CDR3 has 16 residues. CDR3 sequence (DNA): TGTGCCAGCAGTGTTTACGGGCCCGACTTCTACAATGAGCAGTTCTTC. This encodes CASSVYGPDFYNEQFF.

There are many counts of this clonotype. The chain joins TRBV28 to TRBJ1-2; D is undetermined. The V end was cut by 9 bases, the J end by 1 base, with 6 bases between. Looked up from germline, CDR1 is MDHEN and CDR2 is SYDVKM. The CDR3 has 11 residues. CDR3 nucleotide sequence: TGTGCCAGTTTGGGTAACTATGGCTACACCTTC. Protein sequence: CASLGNYGYTF.

About this clonotype: A much larger clone differs by one base, so this may be a read error. The chain has TRBV20-1 and TRBJ1-2; D gene ambiguous. The germline gives CDR1 DFQATT, CDR2 SNEGSKA (reference sequence). V lost 0 bases to trimming and J lost 6 bases, with 26 bases between them. The CDR3 extends over 18 amino acids. CDR3 loop: CSARDRFPCTDGIDGYTF. The CDR3 DNA reads TGCAGTGCTAGAGATCGATTCCCCTGTACGGACGGAATTGATGGCTACACCTTC.

This clonotype was observed a few times. The chain uses TRBV10-3 and TRBJ1-3; D is unresolved. The CDR3 covers 15 residues. Trimming stripped 4 bases from V and 1 base from J, with 11 bases between. Germline loops: CDR1 ENHRY, CDR2 SYGVKD. The CDR3 region has the DNA TGTGCCATCAGTGGGACTTCCTCGTCTGGAAACACCATATATTTT. Amino acids: CAISGTSSSGNTIYF.

Many counts were recorded for this clonotype. V usage is TRBV12-3 or TRBV12-4 and J usage is TRBJ1-2; D uncertain. Trimming removed 6 bases at V and 10 bases at J, with 24 bases between. The CDR3 is 15 residues long. The CDR3 region has the DNA TGTGCCAGCAGCATCCGTCGCCCTCGCTTCGGTGACTACACCTTC. This translates into CASSIRRPRFGDYTF.

In this sample, this clonotype turned up a few times. This sequence joins TRBV4-3 and TRBJ2-1, with 16 bases lining up with TRBD2. The CDR3 covers 16 residues. The V gene end was trimmed by 3 bases and the J gene end by 8 bases; junction bases not matched to a gene: 4. Germline CDR1 and CDR2: LGHNA and YSLEER. CDR3 region: CASSQAGTSGRDEQFF. In nucleotides, the CDR3 is TGCGCCAGCAGCCAGGCCGGGACTAGCGGGAGGGATGAGCAGTTCTTC.

At least ten counts were recorded for this clonotype. V gene TRBV7-3 combines with J gene TRBJ2-5; D tentatively reads TRBD1 or TRBD2 (6 bases each). CDR1 and CDR2 from the germline V gene are SGHTA and FQGTGA. There are 14 residues in the CDR3. The ends were cut back, 1 base at V and 5 bases at J, with 11 bases in the middle. CDR3 sequence (DNA): TGTGCCAGCAGCTTAATGGGGGGCAGGGAGACCCAGTACTTC. It is translated as CASSLMGGRETQYF.